Listed below are T cell receptor beta chains from one sample, sequenced in a study of shared clonotypes between healthy human individuals. Assay: immunoSEQ multiplex PCR; the TCRdb copy retains only in-frame clones and omits some. The profile shows about 2 million clones, roughly 94% of them singletons. The source material was naive CD8+ T cells sorted from blood. These receptor sequences come from a man aged 18 to 29 in good health. Both conserved end residues are part of each CDR3. The D gene is left open where the match is weak. Size is omitted from some rows. Given values are once, few, many or a class for expanded clones.

clone size,J gene,V gene,D gene,CDR3 protein,CDR3 DNA
once,TRBJ1-1,TRBV7-9,NA,CAILGREGTTEAFF,TGTGCCATACTCGGGAGGGAGGGAACTACTGAAGCTTTCTTT
NA,TRBJ2-7,TRBV30,TRBD1,CAWSVGPGGTYEQYF,TGTGCCTGGAGTGTCGGGCCAGGGGGCACCTACGAGCAGTACTTC
NA,TRBJ2-7,TRBV6-1,NA,CASRGGTYYEQYF,TGTGCCAGCAGGGGGGGGACATACTACGAGCAGTACTTC
NA,TRBJ1-5,TRBV5-6,NA,CASSGGVGQPQHF,TGTGCCAGCAGCGGCGGAGTCGGTCAGCCCCAGCATTTT
NA,TRBJ2-3,TRBV5-6,NA,CASSWPVSTDTQYF,TGTGCCAGCAGCTGGCCCGTTTCAACAGATACGCAGTATTTT
NA,TRBJ2-5,TRBV2,NA,CASSGPGTALETQYF,TGTGCCAGCAGTGGACCGGGGACGGCCTTGGAGACCCAGTACTTC
NA,TRBJ1-1,TRBV10-2,NA,CASGGNTEAFF,TGCGCCAGTGGAGGGAACACTGAAGCTTTCTTT
NA,TRBJ2-7,TRBV27,NA,CASSPPHRNYEQYF,TGTGCCAGCAGTCCCCCACACAGGAACTACGAGCAGTACTTC
NA,TRBJ2-7,TRBV11-2,NA,CASSFSGAGAYEQYF,TGTGCCAGCAGCTTTTCAGGGGCGGGGGCCTACGAGCAGTACTTC
NA,TRBJ2-5,TRBV7-9,NA,CASSLVNVVGSETQYF,TGTGCCAGCAGCTTAGTAAATGTCGTTGGGTCAGAGACCCAGTACTTC
once,TRBJ2-1,TRBV7-9,NA,CASSPVGGGRYNEQFF,TGTGCCAGCAGCCCCGTTGGGGGGGGCCGATACAATGAGCAGTTCTTC
NA,TRBJ1-3,TRBV5-6,NA,CASSLQGFGNTIYF,TGTGCCAGCAGCTTACAGGGTTTTGGAAACACCATATATTTT
once,TRBJ1-2,TRBV13,NA,CASSLMSSGYTF,TGTGCCAGCAGCTTAATGAGTAGTGGCTACACCTTC
once,TRBJ2-5,TRBV28,NA,CASSLWGGVRSQETQYF,TGTGCCAGCAGTTTATGGGGCGGGGTTAGATCCCAAGAGACCCAGTACTTC
NA,TRBJ2-7,TRBV27,NA,CASSPSVGTYEQYF,TGTGCCAGCAGTCCTTCAGTAGGAACCTACGAGCAGTACTTC
once,TRBJ2-1,TRBV28,TRBD1,CASSFAGGPNEQFF,TGTGCCAGCAGTTTCGCAGGGGGCCCGAATGAGCAGTTCTTC
NA,TRBJ1-1,TRBV27,NA,CASSQTGLNTEAFF,TGTGCCAGCAGTCAGACGGGACTAAACACTGAAGCTTTCTTT
NA,TRBJ1-5,TRBV27,NA,CASSFRGSGHSNQPQHF,TGTGCCAGCAGTTTCAGGGGTTCAGGCCATAGCAATCAGCCCCAGCATTTT
NA,TRBJ2-7,TRBV9,NA,CASSVIDSPQQYF,TGTGCCAGCAGCGTCATCGACAGCCCTCAGCAGTACTTC
NA,TRBJ2-6,TRBV7-9,NA,CASSLARGVSGANVLTF,TGTGCCAGCAGCTTAGCGCGAGGGGTCTCTGGGGCCAACGTCCTGACTTTC
NA,TRBJ2-1,TRBV11-2,NA,CASSDPVGSGYNEQFF,TGTGCCAGCAGCGACCCGGTCGGTAGCGGCTACAATGAGCAGTTCTTC
NA,TRBJ1-2,TRBV19,TRBD1,CASSTSGRGTVAWMVYGYTF,TGTGCCAGTAGTACTAGTGGGAGAGGGACAGTTGCATGGATGGTCTATGGCTACACCTTC
NA,TRBJ2-3,TRBV7-9,TRBD2,CASSPPGLAGSTDTQYF,TGTGCCAGCAGCCCTCCGGGACTAGCGGGCTCCACAGATACGCAGTATTTT
NA,TRBJ2-1,TRBV19,TRBD1,CASSLTGSSYNEQFF,TGTGCCAGTAGTCTGACAGGGAGCTCCTACAATGAGCAGTTCTTC
NA,TRBJ2-1,TRBV5-6,NA,CASSLWGVEPHNEQFF,TGTGCCAGCAGCTTATGGGGGGTCGAACCCCACAATGAGCAGTTCTTC
NA,TRBJ2-7,TRBV5-4,TRBD1,CASSLAGTGIFEQYF,TGTGCCAGCAGCTTGGCGGGGACAGGGATTTTCGAGCAGTACTTC
NA,TRBJ2-5,TRBV4-1,TRBD2,CASSQDEAGGLGETQYF,TGCGCCAGCAGCCAAGATGAAGCGGGGGGGCTCGGAGAGACCCAGTACTTC
NA,TRBJ1-2,TRBV19,NA,CASSMTLVGYTF,TGTGCCAGTAGTATGACACTGGTTGGCTACACCTTC
NA,TRBJ2-1,TRBV6-5,NA,CASSPGRAVNEQFF,TGTGCCAGCAGCCCCGGTAGGGCCGTCAATGAGCAGTTCTTC
NA,TRBJ2-7,TRBV7-6,TRBD2,CASSLLAGSYYEQYF,TGTGCCAGCAGTCTTCTAGCGGGGTCCTACTACGAGCAGTACTTC